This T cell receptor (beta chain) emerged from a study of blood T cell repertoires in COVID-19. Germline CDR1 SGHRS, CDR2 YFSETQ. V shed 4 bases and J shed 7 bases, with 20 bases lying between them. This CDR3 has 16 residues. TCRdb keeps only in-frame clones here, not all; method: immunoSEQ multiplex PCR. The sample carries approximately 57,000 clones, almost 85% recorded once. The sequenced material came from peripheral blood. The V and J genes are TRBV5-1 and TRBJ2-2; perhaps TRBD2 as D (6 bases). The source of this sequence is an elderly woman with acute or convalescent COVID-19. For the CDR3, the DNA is TGCGCCAGCAGCGAGGCGCTGACTAGGTTGGGCGGGGAGCTGTTTTTT. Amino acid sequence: CASSEALTRLGGELFF.